Each of the 23 T cell receptor beta chains below was sequenced from the same sample in a study of T cell repertoires in aging, cancer and after chemotherapy. TCR beta rearrangements were amplified from peripheral blood genomic DNA. TRB rearrangements spanning V, D and J were amplified using mixed TRB-A/B primers. One entry per CDR3 protein, called by TCRdb with MiXCR from the multiplex PCR reads. The data hold about 1,300 distinct CDR3 sequences, with roughly 30% observed a single time. Source material: blood. The receptors derive from a human donor with a solid tumor.

By proportion, this clonotype is medium-sized. V and J are TRBV12-3 or TRBV12-4 and TRBJ1-5; 8 nucleotides align to TRBD1. CDR3 length: 19 residues. The V gene end was trimmed by 3 bases and the J gene end by 5 bases; junction bases not matched to a gene: 18. This chain's CDR3 is CASSFFEFNRGVGYQPQHF. In nucleotides, the CDR3 is TGTGCCAGCAGTTTCTTCGAGTTTAACAGGGGGGTGGGCTATCAGCCCCAGCATTTT.

This clonotype counts as medium-sized. This rearrangement joins TRBV7-2 to TRBJ2-3; tentative D call: TRBD1 (7 bases). Deletions cut 5 bases from V and 3 bases from J, with 18 bases between. The CDR3 is 16 amino acids. The V gene's germline CDR1 is SGHTA and CDR2 FQGNSA. CDR3 in amino acids: CASSPNRGGGTDTQYF. In nucleotides, the CDR3 is TGTGCCAGCAGCCCGAACAGGGGCGGAGGGACAGATACGCAGTATTTT.

By share, this clonotype ranks as medium-sized. The rearrangement joins TRBV20-1 to TRBJ2-3; D may match TRBD1 or TRBD2 (5 bases each). Trimming removed 7 bases at V and 4 bases at J, with 15 bases between. This CDR3 spans 13 amino acids. Germline assignment: CDR1 DFQATT and CDR2 SNEGSKA (reference sequence). The DNA of the CDR3 is TGCAGTGGGGAGATAGGGGCGGCAGATACGCAGTATTTT. Translating it yields CSGEIGAADTQYF.

V and J are TRBV12-3 or TRBV12-4 and TRBJ1-1, with TRBD1 matching over 12 bases. The V gene end was trimmed by 6 bases and the J gene end by 0 bases; junction bases not matched to a gene: 11. The CDR3 runs to 18 residues. The CDR3 sequence is CASSRDRGRRGLNTEAFF. In DNA, the CDR3 is TGTGCCAGCAGCCGGGACAGGGGGCGGAGGGGCCTGAACACTGAAGCTTTCTTT.

The chain uses TRBV7-6 and TRBJ2-3; tentative D call: TRBD1 (5 bases). The V end lost 2 bases, the J end lost 2 bases, and 17 bases lay between the germline ends. The CDR3 contains 17 residues. Germline V gene lookup returns CDR1 SGHVS and CDR2 FNYEAQ. This chain's CDR3 is CASSLIGARYYTDTQYF. CDR3 DNA sequence: TGTGCCAGCAGCTTAATTGGGGCCCGCTATTACACAGATACGCAGTATTTT.

This clonotype is large (0.1 to 1%). The chain couples TRBV6-2 or TRBV6-3 to TRBJ2-4; D ambiguous. The germline V gene encodes CDR1 MNHEY and CDR2 SVGEGT. This CDR3 is 11 amino acids long. V lost 5 bases and J 15 bases, leaving 14 bases between the germline ends. This chain's CDR3 is CASSTDASRYF. The CDR3 DNA follows: TGTGCCAGCAGTACTGACGCTTCCCGGTACTTC.

V gene TRBV27 combines with J gene TRBJ2-5; 14 positions agree with TRBD2. The CDR3 has 19 amino acids. The trim removed 4 bases at V and 1 base at J, leaving 11 bases unmatched. Germline V CDR1 and CDR2: MNHEY, SMNVEV (reference sequence). The CDR3: CASSSTDGLAGGFQETQYF. For the CDR3, the DNA is TGTGCCAGCAGTTCCACAGACGGACTAGCGGGGGGTTTCCAAGAGACCCAGTACTTC.

By frequency in the sample, this clonotype is large. V gene TRBV6-5 combines with J gene TRBJ2-3, with D possibly being TRBD2 (6 bases). V lost 2 bases to trimming and J lost 1 base, with 10 bases between them. This CDR3 has 15 residues. Germline values: CDR1 MNHEY, CDR2 SVGAGI. CDR3 residues: CASSYGGRGTDTQYF. For the CDR3, the DNA is TGTGCCAGCAGTTACGGAGGGCGGGGCACAGATACGCAGTATTTT.

By sample share, this clonotype is large. The chain links TRBV12-3 or TRBV12-4 to TRBJ1-2, with D possibly TRBD1 on 5 matching bases. Trimming pared 6 bases from V and 4 bases from J, leaving 15 bases between. The CDR3 extends over 14 amino acids. The CDR3 region has the DNA TGTGCCAGCAGAGGTCCGGGGGGATTCTATGGCTACACCTTC. Translated, it gives CASRGPGGFYGYTF.

The genes are TRBV28 and TRBJ1-2; D is uncertain. This CDR3 is built from 12 residues. Germline CDR1 and CDR2: MDHEN and SYDVKM. The V end lost 2 bases, the J end lost 7 bases, and 8 bases lay between the germline ends. CDR3 sequence reads: CASSLNLLGYTF. CDR3 nucleotides: TGTGCCAGCAGTTTAAACCTACTTGGCTACACCTTC.

Within the sample, this clonotype is medium-sized (0.01 to 0.1%). J is TRBJ1-5 and V is TRBV24-1; no reliable D call. The V gene lost 4 bases and the J gene lost 0 bases, with 9 bases spanning the gap. Germline CDR1 is KGHDR and CDR2 is SFDVKD. The CDR3 sequence is 15 residues long. Here the CDR3 reads CATSDRAYSNQPQHF. The CDR3 DNA reads TGTGCCACCAGTGACCGGGCTTATAGCAATCAGCCCCAGCATTTT.

This clonotype appeared a few times. The J gene is TRBJ2-3, the V gene TRBV25-1; D is ambiguous. The CDR3 has 14 residues. The germline V gene has CDR1 MGHDK and CDR2 SYGVNS. V lost 2 bases and J lost 2, with 8 bases in between. The CDR3 nucleotides read TGTGCCAGCAGTGAAGGATTACCCACAGATACGCAGTATTTT. Its translation is CASSEGLPTDTQYF.

The chain couples TRBV29-1 to TRBJ1-1; D possibly corresponds to TRBD1 (5 bases). The CDR3 has 12 amino acids. V shed 0 bases and J shed 5 bases, with 7 bases lying between them. CDR1 and CDR2 (germline): SQVTM, ANQGSEA. CDR3 DNA: TGCAGCGTTGAAGATGGGGGGACTGAAGCTTTCTTT. Amino acid sequence: CSVEDGGTEAFF.

The rearrangement uses TRBV6-5 and TRBJ2-3, with 7 bases identical to TRBD2. This CDR3 is built from 13 residues. With V trimmed by 7 bases and J by 6 bases, 7 bases remained unmatched. Germline-derived CDR1 and CDR2 are MNHEY and SVGAGI. Written as DNA, the CDR3 is TGTGCCAGCAAAGAAGCGGGGAGGGATACGCAGTATTTT. Its protein is CASKEAGRDTQYF.

This clonotype is medium-sized in the sample. The chain is built from TRBV5-1 and TRBJ2-1; D unresolved. The V gene's germline CDR1 is SGHRS and CDR2 YFSETQ. The CDR3 has 15 residues. The V end was cut by 0 bases, the J end by 0 bases, with 7 bases between. Here the CDR3 reads CASSLGAASYNEQFF. CDR3 DNA sequence: TGCGCCAGCAGCTTGGGGGCGGCCTCCTACAATGAGCAGTTCTTC.

The rearrangement links TRBV5-6 to TRBJ2-2, with a possible D match to TRBD2 (7 bases). With 0 bases removed from V and 2 bases from J, the gap between germline ends came to 17 bases. The CDR3 totals 18 residues. Germline V gene sequence: CDR1 SGHDT, CDR2 YYEEEE. Here the CDR3 DNA reads TGTGCCAGCAGCTTGGATCCTGTGGGGGGGGCCAACACCGGGGAGCTGTTTTTT. This gives the protein CASSLDPVGGANTGELFF.

This clonotype was detected only once. The chain has TRBV24-1 and TRBJ1-1; 8 positions agree with TRBD1. Germline values: CDR1 KGHDR, CDR2 SFDVKD. CDR3 size: 13 residues. Losses at the gene ends were 10 bases for V and 5 bases for J; bases not matched to a gene: 8. The CDR3 here is CATCQGAKTEAFF. The CDR3 DNA follows: TGTGCCACATGTCAGGGGGCGAAGACTGAAGCTTTCTTT.

V usage is TRBV6-6 and J usage is TRBJ2-1; tentatively, D is TRBD2 (5 bases). This CDR3 comprises 15 residues. Trimming took 4 bases from V and 5 from J, leaving 15 bases between them. Looked up from germline, CDR1 is MNHNY and CDR2 is SVGAGI (reference sequence). CDR3 region: CASSWGAPDHNEQFF. CDR3 in DNA: TGTGCCAGCAGTTGGGGAGCACCCGACCACAATGAGCAGTTCTTC.

In this sample, this clonotype is large. The V gene is TRBV18, the J gene TRBJ2-7; D is perhaps TRBD2 (6 bases). The V gene's germline CDR1 is KGHSH and CDR2 LQKENI. CDR3 size: 14 residues. With 2 bases removed from V and 3 bases from J, the gap between germline ends came to 11 bases. The CDR3 sequence: CASSPFGEVYEQYF. The DNA for the CDR3 is TGTGCCAGCTCACCATTCGGGGAGGTCTACGAGCAGTACTTC.

Judged by abundance, this clonotype is medium-sized (0.01 to 0.1%). The chain joins TRBV10-3 to TRBJ2-7; D ambiguous. The germline CDR1 and CDR2 sequences are ENHRY and SYGVKD. The V end was cut by 5 bases, the J end by 0 bases, with 17 bases between. This CDR3 spans 16 amino acids. The CDR3 coding sequence is TGTGCCATCAGTAAACCCTATGGAAGAGTCTCCTACGAGCAGTACTTC. This codes for CAISKPYGRVSYEQYF.

Relative to its sample, this clonotype is medium-sized. V gene TRBV12-3 or TRBV12-4 combines with J gene TRBJ1-6, with D possibly TRBD1 on 6 matching bases. The CDR3 runs to 15 residues. Trimming took 5 bases from V and 9 from J, leaving 17 bases between them. The CDR3 nucleotides are TGTGCCAGCAGTCAAGACTCGGGGGCGGGTTCACCCCTCCACTTT. It is translated as CASSQDSGAGSPLHF.

In its sample, this clonotype ranks as medium-sized. This sequence joins TRBV7-2 and TRBJ2-2; D is possibly TRBD2 (6 bases). The germline V gene encodes CDR1 SGHTA and CDR2 FQGNSA. This CDR3 is built from 15 residues. With 5 bases removed from V and 3 bases from J, the gap between germline ends came to 13 bases. CDR3 amino acids: CASSLRGGYTGELFF. The CDR3 DNA is TGTGCCAGCAGCCTACGTGGGGGGTACACCGGGGAGCTGTTTTTT.

This clonotype ranks as large (0.1 to 1%). The gene calls are TRBV27 and TRBJ1-6, with 7 nucleotides matching TRBD1. The CDR3 is 16 residues long. Germline lookup yields CDR1 MNHEY and CDR2 SMNVEV (reference sequence). The ends lost 0 bases at V and 8 bases at J; junction bases unmatched: 7. Written as DNA, the CDR3 is TGTGCCAGCAGTTTATCGATAGGGGACAGCTATTCACCCCTCCACTTT. Protein product: CASSLSIGDSYSPLHF.